The 17 T cell receptor beta chains below were found in one sample sequenced in a study of breast tumors, draining lymph nodes, adjacent tissues. Axillary draining lymph nodes of breast cancer patients supplied the node samples. One entry per CDR3 protein, called by TCRdb with MiXCR from the multiplex PCR reads. The table has about 200,000 distinct CDR3 sequences, under 35% seen once. Sequencing was carried out using axillary lymph node tissue. Every receptor here comes from a female donor with breast cancer. Some clones in this sample may be carry-over from other donors' samples.

Many counts were recorded for this clonotype. The V and J genes are TRBV5-1 and TRBJ2-7; D gene unclear. Germline lookup yields CDR1 SGHRS and CDR2 YFSETQ. The CDR3 is 14 amino acids. Deletions cut 5 bases from V and 0 bases from J, with 12 bases between. CDR3 bases: TGCGCCAGCAGAAAGGACCACTTCTCCTACGAGCAGTACTTC. Translating it yields CASRKDHFSYEQYF.

This rearrangement joins TRBV10-1 to TRBJ2-1; 11 bases agree with TRBD2. Trimming cost V 4 bases and J 6 bases; bases outside gene matches: 11. Germline V gene lookup returns CDR1 WNHNN and CDR2 SYGVQD (reference sequence). The CDR3 totals 17 residues. The CDR3 sequence: CASSGSLAGGPINEQFF. The CDR3 DNA sequence: TGCGCCAGCAGTGGGAGTCTAGCGGGGGGCCCCATCAATGAGCAGTTCTTC.

Of note for this clonotype: Possible read error: a much larger clone is one base away. This chain connects TRBV7-9 to TRBJ1-2; TRBD1 is a possible D gene (5 bases). Germline CDR1 and CDR2: SEHNR and FQNEAQ (reference sequence). The CDR3 spans 15 residues. The CDR3 protein is CASSLGDRTFYGYPF. Written as DNA, the CDR3 is TGTGCCAGCAGCTTGGGCGACAGAACCTTCTATGGCTACCCCTTC.

This clonotype has a count of ten or more. V usage is TRBV11-2 and J usage is TRBJ2-3; 9 nucleotides agree with TRBD2. The length of the CDR3 is 16 residues. After removal of 2 bases from V and 2 bases from J, the junction contained 5 bases not matched to a gene. The germline CDR1 and CDR2 sequences are SGHAT and FQNNGV. As DNA, the CDR3 is TGTGCCAGCAGCTTAATCAGCGGGGGGAACACAGATACGCAGTATTTT. This sequence encodes CASSLISGGNTDTQYF.

This clonotype occurred a few times. The V and J genes are TRBV3-1 and TRBJ2-3; 9 positions agree with TRBD1. Germline lookup yields CDR1 LGHDT and CDR2 YNNKEL (reference sequence). The trim removed 1 base at V and 7 bases at J, leaving 3 bases unmatched. This CDR3 has 14 residues. The CDR3 bases are TGTGCCAGCAGCCAAGGGACAGGGGTGAATACGCAGTATTTT. This translates into CASSQGTGVNTQYF.

This clonotype showed up just once. The V and J genes are TRBV9 and TRBJ2-1; 15 positions agree with TRBD2. The CDR3 has 17 residues. Germline values: CDR1 SGDLS, CDR2 YYNGEE. The junction had 6 bases not matched to a gene; V was cut back by 2 bases and J by 6 bases. The CDR3 region is CASSVRGTSGGFNEQFF. CDR3 DNA sequence: TGTGCCAGCAGCGTTCGGGGGACTAGCGGGGGGTTCAATGAGCAGTTCTTC.

The chain carries TRBV5-1 and TRBJ1-4; the D gene is possibly TRBD1 (5 bases). Germline lookup yields CDR1 SGHRS and CDR2 YFSETQ. This CDR3 has 16 residues. Trimming removed 4 bases from V and 6 bases from J, with 19 bases in between. The CDR3 DNA follows: TGCGCCAGCAGCCCCAGAGGGGTCCCCGGGGATGAAAAACTGTTTTTT. Amino acid sequence: CASSPRGVPGDEKLFF.

V usage is TRBV20-1 and J usage is TRBJ1-2; 8 positions match TRBD1. V was clipped by 6 bases and J by 4 bases; unmatched bases: 1. CDR3 size: 11 residues. In germline, CDR1 is DFQATT, CDR2 SNEGSKA (reference sequence). Here the CDR3 DNA reads TGCAGTGCGACAGGGGTCTATGGCTACACCTTC. Translating it yields CSATGVYGYTF.

This clonotype was observed a few times. This chain uses TRBV11-2 with TRBJ2-4, with D unresolved. Germline-derived CDR1 and CDR2 are SGHAT and FQNNGV. CDR3 length: 16 amino acids. The V gene lost 1 base and the J gene lost 1 base, with 11 bases spanning the gap. CDR3 residues: CASSLVGTFAKNIQYF. Written as DNA, the CDR3 is TGTGCCAGCAGCTTAGTGGGCACGTTTGCCAAAAACATTCAGTACTTC.

The chain links TRBV5-6 to TRBJ1-5; TRBD1 agrees at 7 bases. After removal of 4 bases from V and 11 bases from J, the junction contained 18 bases not matched to a gene. Germline lookup yields CDR1 SGHDT and CDR2 YYEEEE. This CDR3 region has 16 residues. CDR3 bases: TGTGCCAGCAGCCCACTCAGGGGGAGGGCATGGGAGACCCAGCATTTT. This encodes CASSPLRGRAWETQHF.

This chain links TRBV25-1 with TRBJ2-7, with 12 bases identical to TRBD2. Germline CDR1 MGHDK, CDR2 SYGVNS. The CDR3 spans 14 residues. Trimming took 11 bases from V and 5 from J; bases not matched to a gene: 10. CDR3 DNA: TGTGCCGCTTTCAGACTAGCGGGGGCCCACGAGCAGTACTTC. This codes for CAAFRLAGAHEQYF.

V usage is TRBV4-3 and J usage is TRBJ1-1; D is undetermined. Trimming stripped 6 bases from V and 6 bases from J, with 14 bases between. Germline V gives CDR1 LGHNA, CDR2 YSLEER. CDR3 length equals 13 residues. In nucleotides, the CDR3 is TGCGCCAGCAGTCACCTAACGAGGGCTGAAGCTTTCTTT. Translation gives CASSHLTRAEAFF.

This clonotype was detected ten times or more. The gene calls are TRBV24-1 and TRBJ1-4; a weak D match, TRBD1 (6 bases). Germline V lookup: CDR1 KGHDR, CDR2 SFDVKD. The CDR3 has 18 residues. V shed 0 bases and J shed 1 base, with 14 bases lying between them. The CDR3 DNA reads TGTGCCACCAGTGATTTGACCGGGGGCGGGGGAACTAATGAAAAACTGTTTTTT. This gives the protein CATSDLTGGGGTNEKLFF.

V is TRBV6-6 and J is TRBJ1-5; no clear D. The CDR3 runs 15 residues. V was trimmed by 5 bases and J by 4 bases, leaving 15 bases between them. Germline V gives CDR1 MNHNY, CDR2 SVGAGI (reference sequence). The CDR3 sequence: CASSHLGQANQPQHF. The DNA for the CDR3 is TGTGCCAGCAGTCACCTCGGTCAGGCAAATCAGCCCCAGCATTTT.

The chain uses TRBV20-1 and TRBJ2-4; possible D gene TRBD1, 6 bases. Germline CDR1 reads DFQATT; CDR2 reads SNEGSKA (reference sequence). The CDR3 runs to 15 residues. Between the trimmed V and J ends, which lost 5 bases and 1 base, there was a span of 15 bases. The CDR3 sequence: CSAPQGHEAKNIQYF. DNA of the CDR3: TGCAGTGCTCCTCAGGGGCATGAGGCCAAAAACATTCAGTACTTC.

In its sample, this clonotype was seen a few times. The J gene is TRBJ2-7, the V gene TRBV18, with D possibly being TRBD1 (6 bases). The CDR3 is made up of 16 amino acids. Trimming shortened V by 4 bases and J by 0 bases, and 16 bases separated the two germline ends. Germline loops: CDR1 KGHSH, CDR2 LQKENI. CDR3 DNA: TGTGCCAGCTCACTCAAGAGGACAGCCAGCTCCTACGAGCAGTACTTC. This translates into CASSLKRTASSYEQYF. The whole variable domain, filled in from reference TRBV18 and TRBJ2-7, reads NAGVMQNPRHLVRRRGQEARLRCSPMKGHSHVYWYRQLPEEGLKFMVYLQKENIIDESGMPKERFSAEFPKEGPSILRIQQVVRGDSAAYFCASSLKRTASSYEQYFGPGTRLTVT.

This clonotype was counted a few times. CDR3 in DNA: TGTGCCAGCTCACCACCGGAGAACTCCTATGGCTACACCTTC. Its protein product is CASSPPENSYGYTF. The chain carries TRBV18 and TRBJ1-2; no reliable D call. The length of the CDR3 is 14 residues. Germline V gene data show CDR1 as KGHSH and CDR2 as LQKENI. Trimming left V 0 bases short and J 4 bases short, with 9 bases between.